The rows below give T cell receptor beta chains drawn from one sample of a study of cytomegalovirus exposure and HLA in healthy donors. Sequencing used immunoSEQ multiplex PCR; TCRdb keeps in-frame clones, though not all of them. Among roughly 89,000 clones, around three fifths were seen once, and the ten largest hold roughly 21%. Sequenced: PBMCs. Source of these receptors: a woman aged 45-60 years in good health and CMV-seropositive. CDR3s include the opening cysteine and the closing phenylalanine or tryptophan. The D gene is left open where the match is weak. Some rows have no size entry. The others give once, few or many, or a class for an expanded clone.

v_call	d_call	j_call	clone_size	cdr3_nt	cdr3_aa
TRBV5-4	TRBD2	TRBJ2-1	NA	TGTGCCAGCAGCCCGTGGACTAGCGGGGCCCTGGGGGAGTTCTTC	CASSPWTSGALGEFF
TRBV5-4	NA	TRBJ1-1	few	TGTGCCAGCAGCTTGGATCAGGGAGGACGCGAAGCTTTCTTT	CASSLDQGGREAFF
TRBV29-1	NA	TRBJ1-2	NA	TGCAGCGTCAAGGAGGCGGGGGGGTTGGATGGCTACACCTTC	CSVKEAGGLDGYTF
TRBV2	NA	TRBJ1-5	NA	TGTGCCAGCTCAGACACCACAAATCAGCCCCAGCATTTT	CASSDTTNQPQHF
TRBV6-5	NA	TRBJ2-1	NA	TGTGCCAGCAGTTACGGTCAGAACAATGAGCAGTTCTTC	CASSYGQNNEQFF
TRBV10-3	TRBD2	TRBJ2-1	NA	TGTGCCATCAGTAGTCCGGGACTAGTGGGGCCCCACTCATCCTACAATGAGCAGTTCTTC	CAISSPGLVGPHSSYNEQFF
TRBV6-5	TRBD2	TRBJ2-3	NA	TGTGCCAGCAGTTACTCGGTAGCGGGGTTCACAGATACGCAGTATTTT	CASSYSVAGFTDTQYF
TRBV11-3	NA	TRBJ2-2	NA	TGTGCCAGCAGCACAGGGCAGAGAACCGGGGAGCTGTTTTTT	CASSTGQRTGELFF
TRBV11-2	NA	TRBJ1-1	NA	TGTGCCAGCAGCTTAGACGTGAGTGAAGCTTTCTTT	CASSLDVSEAFF
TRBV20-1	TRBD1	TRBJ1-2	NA	TGCAGTGCCCCGACAGGGAGTGGCTACACCTTC	CSAPTGSGYTF
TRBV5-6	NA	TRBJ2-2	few	TGTGCCAGCAGCCCTGACTACACCGGGGAGCTGTTTTTT	CASSPDYTGELFF
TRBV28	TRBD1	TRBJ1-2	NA	TGTGCCAGCAGGGGGACAGGGGGAATCTATGGCTACACCTTC	CASRGTGGIYGYTF
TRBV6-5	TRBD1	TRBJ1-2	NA	TGTGCCAGCAGTCCGGACAGGTGGAACTATGGCTACACCTTC	CASSPDRWNYGYTF
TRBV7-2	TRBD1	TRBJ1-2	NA	TGTGCCAGCAGCTCCGGACAGGCCGACTATGGCTACACCTTC	CASSSGQADYGYTF
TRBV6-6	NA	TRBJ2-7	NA	TGTGCCAGCAGTTCAGGGGCCTACGAGCAGTACTTC	CASSSGAYEQYF
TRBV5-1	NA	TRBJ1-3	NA	TGCGCCAGCAGCGCAGGGACTACCTCTGGAAACACCATATATTTT	CASSAGTTSGNTIYF
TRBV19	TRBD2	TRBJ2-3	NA	TGTGCCAGTAGTAGGCGGCTAGCGGGGGTGTATAATACGCAGTATTTT	CASSRRLAGVYNTQYF
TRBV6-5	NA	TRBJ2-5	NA	TGTGCCAGCAGTCCCGTGATGGGGGGGCGTGAGACCCAGTACTTC	CASSPVMGGRETQYF
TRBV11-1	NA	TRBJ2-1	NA	TGTGCCAGCAGCCCCGAGGGAGATGGTTCCTACAATGAGCAGTTCTTC	CASSPEGDGSYNEQFF
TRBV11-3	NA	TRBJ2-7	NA	TGTGCCAGCAGCCCGCAAGGCAGGGTGGACGAGCAGTACTTC	CASSPQGRVDEQYF
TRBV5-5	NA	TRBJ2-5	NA	TGTGCCAGCAGCTTGCACTTTCAGGGATGGGAGACCCAGTACTTC	CASSLHFQGWETQYF
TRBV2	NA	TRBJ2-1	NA	TGTGCCAGCAGGGGGGGACCCTACAATGAGCAGTTCTTC	CASRGGPYNEQFF
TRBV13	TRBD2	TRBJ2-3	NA	TGTGCCAGCAGCTTAGGGAGTTTTAGCGGGGGACATACGCAGTATTTT	CASSLGSFSGGHTQYF
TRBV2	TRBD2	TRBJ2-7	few	TGTGCCAGCAGTCCGACTAGCGGGGGGGACGACGAGCAGTACTTC	CASSPTSGGDDEQYF
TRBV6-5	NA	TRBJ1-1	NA	TGTGCCAGCAGTTACTACAGCTCGAACACTGAAGCTTTCTTT	CASSYYSSNTEAFF
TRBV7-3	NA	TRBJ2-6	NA	TGTGCCAGCAGCTTAACCCCTGGCGGCCCCCTCGGGGCCAACGTCCTGACTTTC	CASSLTPGGPLGANVLTF
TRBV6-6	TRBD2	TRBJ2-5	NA	TGTGCCAGCAGCGTCGGGGTGGGGGGGATAGGAGAGACCCAGTACTTC	CASSVGVGGIGETQYF
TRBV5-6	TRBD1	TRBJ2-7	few	TGTGCCAGCAGCTTGGGGTTGCAGGGGGCGCGAGAGCAGTACTTC	CASSLGLQGAREQYF
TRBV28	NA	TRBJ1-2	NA	TGTGCCAGCAGTTTCTCTGGGGCGTACTATGGCTACACCTTC	CASSFSGAYYGYTF
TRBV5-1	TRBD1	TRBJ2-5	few	TGCGCCAGCAGCCTGGCGACAGGGGGCTTGGAGACCCAGTACTTC	CASSLATGGLETQYF
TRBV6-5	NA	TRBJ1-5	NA	TGTGCCAGCCGCCGGGGTGGCAATCAGCCCCAGCATTTT	CASRRGGNQPQHF
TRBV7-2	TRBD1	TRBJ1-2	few	TGTGCCAGCAGCTTAATGAGGGGGCAACGGAATGGCTACACCTTC	CASSLMRGQRNGYTF
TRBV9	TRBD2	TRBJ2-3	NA	TGTGCCAGCAGCGTTAGCGGGGGAACAGATACGCAGTATTTT	CASSVSGGTDTQYF
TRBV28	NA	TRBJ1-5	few	TGTGCCAGCAGTTTTGGGCAGACCAATCAGCCCCAGCATTTT	CASSFGQTNQPQHF
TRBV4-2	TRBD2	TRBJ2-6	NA	TGTGCCAGCAGCCAATTTGGACTAGCGGGGGGCCAAAACGTCCTGACTTTC	CASSQFGLAGGQNVLTF
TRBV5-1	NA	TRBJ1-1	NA	TGCGCCAGCAGCACAGGGATAAGGGTGAACACTGAAGCTTTCTTT	CASSTGIRVNTEAFF
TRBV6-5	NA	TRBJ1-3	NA	TGTGCCAGCAGTTTCCTGGGGGCAATCGGAAACACCATATATTTT	CASSFLGAIGNTIYF
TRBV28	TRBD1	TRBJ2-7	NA	TGTGCCAGCAGTTTTCGGGTTGGGACAGGAGGAATCTACGAGCAGTACTTC	CASSFRVGTGGIYEQYF
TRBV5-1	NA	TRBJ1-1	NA	TGCGCCAGCAGAATCCGAGGGAGCGAGACCACTGAAGCTTTCTTT	CASRIRGSETTEAFF
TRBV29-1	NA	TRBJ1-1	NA	TGCAGCGTCGCGACAGGGAACACTGAAGCTTTCTTT	CSVATGNTEAFF
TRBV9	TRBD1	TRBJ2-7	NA	TGTGCCAGCAGCGTATTAACAGGGGGACAGCAGTACTTC	CASSVLTGGQQYF
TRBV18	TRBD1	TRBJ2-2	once	TGTGCCAGCTCACCAGACGACAGGGGGCACACCGGGGAGCTGTTTTTT	CASSPDDRGHTGELFF
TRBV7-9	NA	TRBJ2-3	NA	TGTGCCAGCAGCCCCCCCACCTACACAGATACGCAGTATTTT	CASSPPTYTDTQYF
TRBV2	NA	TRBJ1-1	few	TGTGCCAGCCGACTCGGCAGCGGGGTCACTGAAGCTTTCTTT	CASRLGSGVTEAFF
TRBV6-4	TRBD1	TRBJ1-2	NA	TGTGCCAGCAGCCTCGGGACAGGGGGCTTCGGCGGCTACACCTTC	CASSLGTGGFGGYTF
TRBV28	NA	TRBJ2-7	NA	TGTGCCAGCAGTTCCGGACAGATCTACGAGCAGTACTTC	CASSSGQIYEQYF
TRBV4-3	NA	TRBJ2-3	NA	TGCGCCAGCAGCCAAGACTGGGGGGGCCTTGGGAGCACAGATACGCAGTATTTT	CASSQDWGGLGSTDTQYF
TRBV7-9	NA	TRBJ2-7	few	TGTGCCAGCAGCCCCGGGTTAAACGAGCAGTACTTC	CASSPGLNEQYF
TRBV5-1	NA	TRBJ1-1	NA	TGCGCCGGCAGCCCCCAGGACAGTTTGAACACTGAAGCTTTCTTT	CAGSPQDSLNTEAFF
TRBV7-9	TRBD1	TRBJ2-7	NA	TGTGCCAGCAGCCCGAGGACAGGGGGCGAATACGAGCAGTACTTC	CASSPRTGGEYEQYF
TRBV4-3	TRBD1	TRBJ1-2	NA	TGCGCCAGCAGCCAAGGACCGGGACAGGGGAATGGCTACACCTTC	CASSQGPGQGNGYTF
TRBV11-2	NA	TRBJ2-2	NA	TGTGCCAGCAGCTTGGGAGCGAAGGAGCTGTTTTTT	CASSLGAKELFF
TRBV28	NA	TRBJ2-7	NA	TGTGCCAGCAGTTTACAGGATGTCAGCCCCTTCTACGAGCAGTACTTC	CASSLQDVSPFYEQYF
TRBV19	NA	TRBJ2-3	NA	TGTGCCAGTAGTTTGAGAAGAGGCACAGATACGCAGTATTTT	CASSLRRGTDTQYF
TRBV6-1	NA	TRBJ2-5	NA	TGTGCCAGCAGTGACTCCCTCAGGGGGGCCCAGTACTTC	CASSDSLRGAQYF
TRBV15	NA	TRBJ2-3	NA	TGTGCCACCAGCAGGGGGGCCATCACAGATACGCAGTATTTT	CATSRGAITDTQYF
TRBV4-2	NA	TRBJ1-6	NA	TGTGCCAGCAGAACAGGGTTAACCTATAATTCACCCCTCCACTTT	CASRTGLTYNSPLHF
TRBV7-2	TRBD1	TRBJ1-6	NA	TGTGCCAGCAGCTTAGATGACAGGGTATGGTCACCCCTCCACTTT	CASSLDDRVWSPLHF
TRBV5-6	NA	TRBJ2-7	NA	TGTGCCAGCAGCTCCCTTGGAGGCCACGAGCAGTACTTC	CASSSLGGHEQYF
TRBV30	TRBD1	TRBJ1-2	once	TGTGCCTGGACCCGGGACAGCTATGGCTACACCTTC	CAWTRDSYGYTF